This T cell receptor (beta chain) was sequenced in a study of PD-1 and CTLA-4 blockade in melanoma. Only in-frame clones appear in the TCRdb table, and some are missing; sequencing was by immunoSEQ multiplex PCR. The sample carries more than 25,000 clones, 85% to 90% recorded once. Trimming took 0 bases from V and 2 from J, leaving 8 bases between them. This CDR3 comprises 14 residues. CDR1 is SGHNT, CDR2 YYREEE, per germline (reference sequence). This clonotype was sampled from a human donor with melanoma. Sequences were derived from CD8+ T cells from peripheral blood, sampled before anti-PD-1 treatment. The V gene is TRBV5-4, the J gene TRBJ1-2; D unresolved. CDR3 coding DNA: TGTGCCAGCAGCTTGGTACCGATAAACTATGGCTACACCTTC. It encodes CASSLVPINYGYTF.